The following is a TCR beta chain sequence with its context. Its target is unknown. Data came from immunoSEQ multiplex PCR; TCRdb stores just in-frame clones and leaves some out. The repertoire holds 130,000 to 150,000 clones, with approximately 91% as singletons. Second-dose schedules of about 4 or about 12 weeks were combined. This sample is drawn from a study of T cell responses to AZD1222 COVID-19 vaccine. Deletions cut 5 bases from V and 4 bases from J, with 15 bases between. The CDR3 is 14 amino acids. The germline V gene has CDR1 SGHVS and CDR2 FQNEAQ. The study, taken as a whole, reports: Only after the peak T cell response were repertoires sampled. Donors skewed white British and female; clonal diversity was possibly underestimated. CD4 TCRs associated with vaccination spanned spike, dominating at 160-218 and 743-854.

The rearrangement links TRBV7-8 to TRBJ2-7; no definite D call. The receptor comes from an adult who received the AZD1222 COVID-19 vaccine. Sequencing was performed on peripheral blood, taken 28 days after the second AZD1222 dose. This CDR3 reads CASSKTGQTYEQYF. The CDR3 nucleotides are TGTGCCAGCAGCAAAACGGGTCAGACGTACGAGCAGTACTTC.